The sequence of this T cell receptor (beta chain) was determined in a study of shared clonotypes between healthy human individuals. Clones were read by immunoSEQ multiplex PCR, and TCRdb kept only the in-frame ones, dropping some. The table has some 1.5 million clones, roughly 97% seen once. The CDR3 length is 16 residues. The germline V gene encodes CDR1 SGHRS and CDR2 YFSETQ. Between the trimmed V and J ends, which lost 4 bases and 1 base, there was a span of 14 bases. The investigators split CD4+ cells into a CD45RA+ naive subset and a CD45RA-negative memory subset. Sample: naive CD4+ T cells sorted from blood. As to subset: CD45RA+ positively selected. The chain employs TRBV5-1 and TRBJ2-2; D is uncertain. This receptor was taken from a man aged 30-40 years in good health. In nucleotides, the CDR3 is TGCGCCAGCAGCGGCGGTCTAATCGGGAACACCGGGGAGCTGTTTTTT. Encoded protein: CASSGGLIGNTGELFF.